The 24 T cell receptor beta chains given below trace back to one sample, sequenced in a study of a mutant IDH1 vaccine in newly diagnosed glioma. The antigens for these receptors are not known. Clones were read by immunoSEQ multiplex PCR, and TCRdb kept only the in-frame ones, dropping some. The data hold over 45,000 clones, with 70% to 85% observed a single time. Time point noted: week 47, end of study. The vaccine gave 300 ug of a 20-mer mutant IDH1 peptide subcutaneously per dose. The specimen was PBMCs, collected from a glioma patient whose treatment included an IDH1 peptide vaccine. All receptors come from a man in his fifties with glioma.

The CDR3 spells CASSPRGAEAFF. The CDR3 region has the DNA TGTGCCAGCAGCCCCCGGGGAGCTGAAGCTTTCTTT. The chain recombines TRBV6-5 with TRBJ1-1, with D uncertain. CDR3 length: 12 residues. V dropped 6 bases and J dropped 6 bases, with 11 bases sitting between them. Germline V lookup: CDR1 MNHEY, CDR2 SVGAGI.

This clone appeared a few times. The chain couples TRBV13 to TRBJ2-3, with TRBD1 matching 9 bases. CDR1 is PRHDT and CDR2 is FYEKMQ in the germline V gene (reference sequence). V shed 0 bases, J shed 7 bases, and the junction held 5 bases outside the gene matches. The CDR3 contains 15 residues. CDR3 loop: CASSLGGTGLNTQYF. The CDR3 nucleotides read TGTGCCAGCAGCTTAGGCGGGACAGGGCTGAATACGCAGTATTTT.

In its sample, this clone was seen once. This chain links TRBV6-5 with TRBJ1-6; maybe TRBD1 (6 bases). The germline CDR1 and CDR2 sequences are MNHEY and SVGAGI. V was trimmed by 11 bases and J by 9 bases, leaving 20 bases between them. The CDR3 runs to 14 residues. DNA for the CDR3: TGTGCCTCCCAAGGAACAGGGAGGAGTTCACCCCTCCACTTT. Amino acid sequence: CASQGTGRSSPLHF.

This clone has at least ten counts. Other DNA sequences in the same sample also yield this CDR3. J is TRBJ1-5 and V is TRBV18; D not certain. The CDR3 is 13 residues long. Germline V gene data show CDR1 as KGHSH and CDR2 as LQKENI. The V end was cut by 2 bases, the J end by 3 bases, with 5 bases between. CDR3: CASSPGPNQPQHF. The CDR3, as DNA: TGTGCCAGCTCACCAGGGCCCAATCAGCCCCAGCATTTT.

The chain combines TRBV2 with TRBJ2-3; D remains ambiguous. V lost 4 bases, J lost 5 bases, and 13 bases lay in between. This CDR3 contains 14 residues. Germline CDR1 is SNHLY and CDR2 is FYNNEI. This CDR3 is CASSAEKGLDTQYF. CDR3 nucleotide sequence: TGTGCCAGCAGTGCCGAAAAGGGTTTAGATACGCAGTATTTT.

This clone was detected only a few times. V gene TRBV19 combines with J gene TRBJ1-2; D perhaps matches TRBD1 (6 bases). The CDR3 extends over 11 amino acids. Germline-derived CDR1 and CDR2 are LNHDA and SQIVND (reference sequence). V lost 10 bases and J 6 bases, leaving 12 bases between the germline ends. The CDR3 loop reads CATDRSHGYTF. The CDR3 DNA reads as TGTGCCACCGACAGGTCCCATGGCTACACCTTC. Together with reference TRBV19 and TRBJ1-2, the CDR3 gives the full variable domain: DGGITQSPKYLFRKEGQNVTLSCEQNLNHDAMYWYRQDPGQGLRLIYYSQIVNDFQKGDIAEGYSVSREKKESFPLTVTSAQKNPTAFYLCATDRSHGYTFGSGTRLTVV.

V gene TRBV7-2 combines with J gene TRBJ1-1, with D hard to call. Trimming stripped 6 bases from V and 7 bases from J, with 12 bases between. CDR1 and CDR2 (germline): SGHTA, FQGNSA. The CDR3 length is 12 residues. This chain's CDR3 is CASSLDAFEAFF. CDR3 in DNA: TGTGCCAGCAGTTTGGACGCTTTTGAAGCTTTCTTT.

The chain couples TRBV5-4 to TRBJ2-1; 9 positions agree with TRBD1. The CDR3 contains 13 residues. The V gene end was trimmed by 4 bases and the J gene end by 6 bases; junction bases not matched to a gene: 2. The germline gives CDR1 SGHNT, CDR2 YYREEE (reference sequence). This CDR3 reads CASSRGQGNEQFF. The CDR3 region has the DNA TGTGCCAGCAGCAGGGGACAGGGCAATGAGCAGTTCTTC.

The V and J genes are TRBV19 and TRBJ1-1; D ambiguous. V was shortened by 7 bases and J by 3 bases, with 12 bases between the two germline ends. CDR3 length: 13 residues. In germline, CDR1 is LNHDA, CDR2 SQIVND (reference sequence). DNA for the CDR3: TGTGCCAGTAAAGTCCGACGGGACACTGAAGCTTTCTTT. Translated: CASKVRRDTEAFF.

The chain uses TRBV2 and TRBJ1-1; possibly TRBD1 for D (5 bases). CDR1 is SNHLY, CDR2 FYNNEI, per germline. The V end lost 2 bases, the J end lost 7 bases, and 8 bases lay between the germline ends. The CDR3 consists of 12 residues. CDR3 coding DNA: TGTGCCAGCAGTGAACAGGGCGGTGAAGCTTTCTTT. It yields the protein CASSEQGGEAFF.

The rearrangement links TRBV5-6 to TRBJ2-7; 9 bases map to TRBD1. Per the germline V gene, CDR1 is SGHDT and CDR2 is YYEEEE. The CDR3 extends over 14 amino acids. V shed 4 bases, J shed 5 bases, and the junction held 7 bases outside the gene matches. This CDR3 is CASSDPQGADEQYF. DNA of the CDR3: TGTGCCAGCAGCGACCCACAGGGGGCGGACGAGCAGTACTTC.

The gene calls are TRBV25-1 and TRBJ2-3; 7 bases fit TRBD1. Germline lookup yields CDR1 MGHDK and CDR2 SYGVNS. The V and J ends lost 1 base and 2 bases, in that order; junction bases with no gene match: 3. There are 15 residues in the CDR3. The CDR3 nucleotides read TGTGCCAGCAGTGAATTAGGGACAGCCACAGATACGCAGTATTTT. Residues: CASSELGTATDTQYF.

A few counts support this clone. This chain uses TRBV5-1 with TRBJ1-1; 9 nucleotides match TRBD1. CDR1 and CDR2 (germline): SGHRS, YFSETQ. Unmatched junction bases numbered 12, after V lost 7 bases and J lost 5 bases. The CDR3 sequence is 15 residues long. CDR3 DNA sequence: TGCGCCAGCGACCCAGGGGACAGGGAAGGGACTGAAGCTTTCTTT. It encodes CASDPGDREGTEAFF.

This clone was counted a few times. The chain combines TRBV2 with TRBJ1-1; 10 bases map to TRBD1. With 7 bases clipped from V and 13 bases from J, the junction kept 6 bases outside the gene matches. Germline V gives CDR1 SNHLY, CDR2 FYNNEI. This CDR3 contains 11 residues. CDR3 DNA sequence: TGTGCCAGCACTAGAGACAGGGGGCTTTTCTTT. This sequence encodes CASTRDRGLFF.

This clone was observed a handful of times. In the same sample, other DNA sequences code for this CDR3. The V and J genes are TRBV9 and TRBJ1-1; D is uncertain. V gave up 2 bases and J gave up 0 bases, with 5 bases separating them. This CDR3 region has 13 residues. Germline assignment: CDR1 SGDLS and CDR2 YYNGEE. Written as DNA, the CDR3 is TGTGCCAGCAGCGTTTACATGAACACTGAAGCTTTCTTT. Translating gives CASSVYMNTEAFF.

The chain links TRBV6-4 to TRBJ2-7, with 9 bases lining up with TRBD2. Germline CDR1 is MRHNA and CDR2 is SNTAGT. Trimming removed 10 bases from V and 0 bases from J; junction bases left unmatched: 13. The CDR3 runs 16 residues. CDR3 nucleotide sequence: TGTGCCACCATCAGAGTTACAGCGGGGGGCTCCTACGAGCAGTACTTC. The encoded protein is CATIRVTAGGSYEQYF.

The genes are TRBV2 and TRBJ2-1; D ambiguous. Per germline, CDR1 SNHLY and CDR2 FYNNEI. This CDR3 contains 13 residues. V shed 3 bases and J shed 6 bases, with 9 bases lying between them. Here the CDR3 reads CASSDGFSNEQFF. CDR3 in DNA: TGTGCCAGCAGTGACGGGTTCAGCAATGAGCAGTTCTTC.

This rearrangement joins TRBV5-6 to TRBJ1-2; TRBD1 might be the D (6 bases). Trimming shortened V by 4 bases and J by 8 bases, and 12 bases separated the two germline ends. The CDR3 consists of 12 residues. Per the germline V gene, CDR1 is SGHDT and CDR2 is YYEEEE. CDR3: CASSAYRDGYTF. The DNA for the CDR3 is TGTGCCAGCAGCGCCTACAGGGACGGCTACACCTTC.

J is TRBJ2-7 and V is TRBV6-1; 7 bases match TRBD1. J lost 4 bases, V lost 7 bases, and 7 bases had no gene match. The CDR3 has 13 amino acids. CDR1 is MNHNS and CDR2 is SASEGT in the germline V gene. The chain's CDR3 is CASTRDSLYEQYF. The CDR3 nucleotides read TGTGCCAGCACAAGGGACAGCTTATACGAGCAGTACTTC.

V usage is TRBV7-8 and J usage is TRBJ1-3; TRBD1 might be the D (5 bases). The CDR3 extends over 16 amino acids. V lost 7 bases to trimming and J lost 4 bases, with 20 bases between them. Germline CDR1 is SGHVS and CDR2 is FQNEAQ. CDR3 protein: CASTRAGGNEGNTIYF. CDR3 bases: TGTGCCAGCACCCGGGCCGGGGGAAACGAAGGAAACACCATATATTTT.

The chain joins TRBV9 to TRBJ1-6; the match to TRBD1 covers 11 bases. Trimming at V came to 3 bases and at J to 5 bases, leaving 10 bases not matched to a gene. The CDR3 loop spans 18 amino acids. The germline CDR1 and CDR2 sequences are SGDLS and YYNGEE. The CDR3 DNA follows: TGTGCCAGCAGCGCCGGAGGGGGGACAGGGGGGAATAATTCACCCCTCCACTTT. This sequence encodes CASSAGGGTGGNNSPLHF. The full variable domain, completed using reference TRBV9 and TRBJ1-6, is DSGVTQTPKHLITATGQRVTLRCSPRSGDLSVYWYQQSLDQGLQFLIQYYNGEERAKGNILERFSAQQFPDLHSELNLSSLELGDSALYFCASSAGGGTGGNNSPLHFGNGTRLTVT.

The chain couples TRBV5-6 to TRBJ2-2, with unresolved D. The V end was cut by 4 bases, the J end by 6 bases, with 7 bases between. This CDR3 has 12 residues. Germline V gene data show CDR1 as SGHDT and CDR2 as YYEEEE. Written as DNA, the CDR3 is TGTGCCAGCAGCCGTAACGCCGGGGAGCTGTTTTTT. Protein product: CASSRNAGELFF.

This clone was observed a handful of times. The J gene is TRBJ1-5, the V gene TRBV29-1, with 7 bases fitting TRBD1. The CDR3 has 15 amino acids. Per the germline V gene, CDR1 is SQVTM and CDR2 is ANQGSEA. The J segment lost 0 bases and the V segment lost 6 bases, leaving 8 bases of the junction unmatched. The CDR3 sequence is CSVLTGADSNQPQHF. CDR3 nucleotides: TGCAGCGTCCTTACAGGGGCGGATAGCAATCAGCCCCAGCATTTT. The whole variable domain, filled in from reference TRBV29-1 and TRBJ1-5, reads SAVISQKPSRDICQRGTSLTIQCQVDSQVTMMFWYRQQPGQSLTLIATANQGSEATYESGFVIDKFPISRPNLTFSTLTVSNMSPEDSSIYLCSVLTGADSNQPQHFGDGTRLSIL.

The gene calls are TRBV5-1 and TRBJ2-3; D might be TRBD1 or TRBD2, each matching 5 bases. From germline, CDR1 is SGHRS and CDR2 YFSETQ. V dropped 0 bases and J dropped 0 bases, with 11 bases sitting between them. This CDR3 comprises 16 residues. CDR3 DNA sequence: TGCGCCAGCAGCTTGGCCGGGGACCCGAGCACAGATACGCAGTATTTT. Protein: CASSLAGDPSTDTQYF.